The clone carrying this T cell receptor (beta chain) is medium-sized within its sample. The treatment is: skin biopsy from PPD injection site in Mantoux-positive individual. An oligonucleotide containing a UMI was ligated to the 3' end of TCR cDNA. This specimen comes from a study of naive and memory T cell subsets. Ligated cDNA underwent four rounds of PCR with nested alpha and beta constant region primers and SP2. TCRdb reprocessed the UMI-ligation and nested PCR reads with MiXCR, giving one entry per CDR3 protein. The sample lists around 13,000 distinct CDR3 sequences; roughly 5% were seen once. This clonotype originated in an adult in good health. The sample was skin, taken from a tuberculin skin test site.

The CDR3 is CASSELFEQFF. Here the CDR3 DNA reads TGTGCCAGCAGTGAACTGTTTGAGCAGTTCTTC. The V call is TRBV6-1, the J call TRBJ2-1; D gene uncertain. The V end was cut by 2 bases, the J end by 9 bases, with 5 bases between. The CDR3 loop spans 11 amino acids. Per the germline V gene, CDR1 is MNHNS and CDR2 is SASEGT.